Listed below are T cell receptor beta chains from one sample, sequenced in a study of OX40 agonist ivuxolimab in advanced cancers. Profiled with immunoSEQ multiplex PCR; TCRdb holds only in-frame clones, not every one. The sample consists of under 70,000 clones, more than 80% of them appearing once. The material was CD4+ or CD8+ T cells sorted from blood, obtained in a trial of the OX40 agonist ivuxolimab. The receptors were gathered from an adult with an advanced solid tumor such as melanoma, head and neck, liver or kidney cancer. The CDR3 runs from the conserved cysteine through the conserved F or W. D genes are given only for firm matches. The size field is filled for only some rows; it gives once, few, many or a size class.

d_gene	v_gene	abundance	j_gene	CDR3aa	CDR3nt
TRBD2	TRBV5-1	once	TRBJ2-3	CASSKGLAGGPSDTQYF	TGCGCCAGCAGCAAGGGACTAGCGGGAGGCCCCTCAGATACGCAGTATTTT
-	TRBV7-9	-	TRBJ2-5	CASSGIAWGIETQYF	TGTGCCAGCAGCGGGATAGCGTGGGGCATAGAGACCCAGTACTTC
-	TRBV19	-	TRBJ1-1	CASSMSEGGNTEAFF	TGTGCCAGTAGTATGAGTGAGGGAGGGAACACTGAAGCTTTCTTT
-	TRBV7-9	-	TRBJ2-5	CASSLPPPGDQETQYF	TGTGCCAGCAGCTTGCCCCCGCCCGGGGACCAAGAGACCCAGTACTTC
-	TRBV19	few	TRBJ1-2	CASSIGQLKDYGYTF	TGTGCCAGTAGTATAGGGCAGCTAAAGGACTATGGCTACACCTTC
TRBD1	TRBV7-2	-	TRBJ2-7	CASSLASGTGYEQYF	TGTGCCAGCAGCTTAGCGTCAGGGACAGGCTACGAGCAGTACTTC
-	TRBV15	-	TRBJ1-3	CATSRTNSGNTIYF	TGTGCCACCAGCAGAACGAACTCTGGAAACACCATATATTTT
-	TRBV4-1	-	TRBJ2-5	CASSQEASIGTQYF	TGCGCCAGCAGCCAAGAAGCTAGCATCGGGACCCAGTACTTC
TRBD2	TRBV5-1	-	TRBJ2-5	CASSLTSGRPPETQYF	TGCGCCAGCAGCCTAACTAGCGGGAGACCCCCCGAGACCCAGTACTTC
-	TRBV27	-	TRBJ2-1	CASSFVQGGGRSYNEQFF	TGTGCCAGCAGTTTTGTTCAGGGGGGAGGTAGATCCTACAATGAGCAGTTCTTC
-	TRBV13	-	TRBJ2-3	CASREGRLSTDTQYF	TGTGCCAGCAGAGAGGGCCGTCTTAGCACAGATACGCAGTATTTT
-	TRBV15	-	TRBJ1-5	CATSRDRGYQPQHF	TGTGCCACCAGCAGAGACAGGGGTTATCAGCCCCAGCATTTT
-	TRBV14	-	TRBJ1-1	CASGITGQSGAFF	TGTGCCAGCGGAATTACAGGGCAATCTGGGGCTTTCTTT
-	TRBV21-1	-	TRBJ2-2	CASSKVGQHRAGELFF	TGTGCCAGCAGCAAAGTTGGCCAACATAGGGCCGGGGAGCTGTTTTTT
-	TRBV27	-	TRBJ2-3	CASSPPQGTQYF	TGTGCCAGCAGCCCCCCCCAGGGTACGCAGTATTTT
-	TRBV5-1	-	TRBJ2-5	CASSSSNIQETQYF	TGCGCCAGCAGCTCAAGTAACATCCAAGAGACCCAGTACTTC
-	TRBV5-1	once	TRBJ1-3	CASQSGDVNSGNTIYF	TGCGCCAGCCAAAGTGGGGACGTCAACTCTGGAAACACCATATATTTT
TRBD2	TRBV5-8	-	TRBJ2-3	CASSQREGRADTQYF	TGTGCCAGCAGCCAGCGGGAGGGCCGGGCAGATACGCAGTATTTT
-	TRBV5-6	few	TRBJ2-5	CASSVTGTEVQETQYF	TGTGCCAGCAGCGTAACCGGGACGGAGGTCCAAGAGACCCAGTACTTC
-	TRBV10-3	-	TRBJ2-7	CAIRRLAGSYEQYF	TGTGCCATCCGCCGGCTGGCAGGGTCCTACGAGCAGTACTTC
TRBD2	TRBV12-5	-	TRBJ2-1	CASGLSSVVAGGEQFF	TGTGCTAGTGGTTTGTCTTCGGTGGTAGCGGGAGGTGAGCAGTTCTTC
TRBD1	TRBV18	-	TRBJ2-2	CASSPDRANTGELFF	TGTGCCAGCTCACCGGACAGGGCGAACACCGGGGAGCTGTTTTTT
TRBD2	TRBV11-3	-	TRBJ2-5	CASSLGLAPLETQYF	TGTGCCAGCAGCTTAGGACTAGCACCCCTGGAGACCCAGTACTTC
-	TRBV6-6	-	TRBJ1-2	CASSLGRNYGYTF	TGTGCCAGCAGTTTGGGACGGAACTATGGCTACACCTTC
-	TRBV4-2	-	TRBJ1-4	CASSQAGQVGEKLFF	TGTGCCAGCAGCCAAGCCGGCCAGGTCGGTGAAAAACTGTTTTTT
-	TRBV2	-	TRBJ2-7	CASSGGAVAYEQYF	TGTGCCAGCAGTGGAGGGGCAGTCGCCTACGAGCAGTACTTC
-	TRBV7-9	-	TRBJ2-1	CASSLGQGGNEQFF	TGTGCCAGCAGCTTAGGCCAGGGGGGAAATGAGCAGTTCTTC
TRBD2	TRBV5-6	-	TRBJ2-2	CASSPRTSGIRTGELFF	TGTGCCAGCAGCCCAAGGACTAGCGGGATCCGTACCGGGGAGCTGTTTTTT
TRBD2	TRBV19	few	TRBJ2-7	CASSRRGGSGGNEQYF	TGTGCCAGTAGTAGGAGGGGCGGGAGCGGCGGCAACGAGCAGTACTTC
TRBD2	TRBV27	-	TRBJ2-2	CASSRLAGANTGELFF	TGTGCCAGCAGCCGTCTAGCGGGAGCGAACACCGGGGAGCTGTTTTTT
TRBD1	TRBV11-2	once	TRBJ1-1	CASSFTGGTEAFF	TGTGCCAGCAGCTTTACAGGGGGCACTGAAGCTTTCTTT
-	TRBV28	-	TRBJ2-3	CASRGAGASGSTDTQYF	TGTGCCAGCAGGGGGGCGGGAGCCAGCGGGTCCACAGATACGCAGTATTTT
-	TRBV5-4	-	TRBJ2-3	CASRTGDSTDTQYF	TGTGCCAGCCGGACGGGGGACAGCACAGATACGCAGTATTTT
-	TRBV5-1	-	TRBJ2-3	CASSLTGGSTDTQYF	TGCGCCAGCAGCTTGACCGGGGGTAGCACAGATACGCAGTATTTT
TRBD1	TRBV9	-	TRBJ2-7	CASSPTGTGFYEQYF	TGTGCCAGCAGCCCGACCGGGACAGGGTTCTACGAGCAGTACTTC
TRBD1	TRBV18	-	TRBJ1-4	CASSPITGVDEKLFF	TGTGCCAGCTCACCAATAACAGGGGTCGATGAAAAACTGTTTTTT
-	TRBV5-5	-	TRBJ1-5	CASSLGQGHQPQHF	TGTGCCAGCAGCTTGGGCCAGGGACATCAGCCCCAGCATTTT
-	TRBV4-1	-	TRBJ2-1	CASSQGRANGDEQFF	TGCGCCAGCAGCCAAGGCCGCGCCAACGGCGATGAGCAGTTCTTC
TRBD2	TRBV7-2	-	TRBJ2-1	CASNQVLAGVEQFF	TGTGCCAGCAACCAGGTGTTAGCGGGAGTTGAGCAGTTCTTC
TRBD2	TRBV9	-	TRBJ2-1	CASSVAGGLGVSEQFF	TGTGCCAGCAGCGTAGCCGGTGGACTAGGTGTTAGTGAGCAGTTCTTC
-	TRBV2	-	TRBJ2-4	CASSERSGIQYF	TGTGCCAGCAGTGAAAGGTCGGGCATTCAGTACTTC
-	TRBV19	-	TRBJ2-1	CASSIGLADYNEQFF	TGTGCCAGTAGTATAGGTCTAGCCGACTACAATGAGCAGTTCTTC
TRBD1	TRBV2	-	TRBJ2-5	CASSRGPQETQYF	TGTGCCAGCAGCAGGGGGCCCCAAGAGACCCAGTACTTC
TRBD2	TRBV7-9	-	TRBJ2-1	CASSTAREDSYNEQFF	TGTGCCAGCAGCACCGCGCGGGAGGATTCCTACAATGAGCAGTTCTTC
TRBD2	TRBV19	-	TRBJ2-1	CASRSPGGNEQFF	TGTGCCAGTAGGAGCCCGGGGGGCAATGAGCAGTTCTTC
-	TRBV7-8	-	TRBJ1-6	CASSWDVNSPLHF	TGTGCCAGCAGCTGGGACGTAAATTCACCCCTCCACTTT
-	TRBV30	-	TRBJ1-2	CASGQGDDYGYTF	TGTGCCTCGGGGCAGGGCGACGACTATGGCTACACCTTC
-	TRBV21-1	-	TRBJ1-2	CASSKRTAYGYTF	TGTGCCAGCAGCAAAAGAACAGCCTATGGCTACACCTTC
TRBD2	TRBV7-2	few	TRBJ2-1	CASSSRAGYNEQFF	TGTGCCAGCAGCTCACGAGCGGGGTACAATGAGCAGTTCTTC
-	TRBV6-1	-	TRBJ2-5	CASSEDPWAETQYF	TGTGCCAGCAGTGAAGATCCCTGGGCGGAGACCCAGTACTTC
-	TRBV5-1	-	TRBJ2-3	CASSYESTDTQYF	TGCGCCAGCAGTTATGAGTCCACAGATACGCAGTATTTT
-	TRBV5-1	-	TRBJ1-4	CASGSTGTDEKLFF	TGCGCCAGCGGAAGTACAGGTACCGATGAAAAACTGTTTTTT
-	TRBV7-9	once	TRBJ1-4	CASSLEGGTRKLFF	TGTGCCAGCAGCTTAGAGGGGGGAACGAGAAAACTGTTTTTT
-	TRBV6-5	-	TRBJ2-7	CASSYSGLEQYF	TGTGCCAGCAGTTACTCAGGGCTCGAGCAGTACTTC
-	TRBV7-3	-	TRBJ2-1	CASSLTAGSQQFF	TGTGCCAGCAGCCTCACGGCGGGATCCCAGCAGTTCTTC
-	TRBV28	-	TRBJ1-2	CASSDSGYGYTF	TGTGCCAGCAGTGACAGTGGCTATGGCTACACCTTC
-	TRBV6-5	-	TRBJ1-2	CASSYDGYGYTF	TGTGCCAGCAGTTACGACGGCTATGGCTACACCTTC